These T cell receptor beta chains were read from a single sample in a study of blood T cell repertoires in COVID-19. Only in-frame clones appear in the TCRdb table, and some are missing; sequencing was by immunoSEQ multiplex PCR. The table lists a few hundred thousand clones, approximately 88% of them singletons. The sequencing sample was made of peripheral blood. These receptors were collected from a woman in her thirties with COVID-19, enrolled during active disease. Both conserved end residues are part of each CDR3. D genes are given only for firm matches. Not every row has a clone size; where given, it reads once, few, many or a size class.

>NA|NA|TRBV7-2|12|TRBJ1-1
TGTGCCAGCAGCTTAGTTGGCAGGGACATACCCTTT
CASSLVGRDIPF
>NA|NA|TRBV14|16|TRBJ1-5
TGTGCCAGCAGCCAAGGTCGGGATCGTAGCAATCAGCCCCAGCATTTT
CASSQGRDRSNQPQHF
>NA|TRBD2|TRBV2|15|TRBJ2-3
TGTGCCAGCAAGCTAGCGGGGGGCCAGGGAGATACGCAGTATTTT
CASKLAGGQGDTQYF
>NA|NA|TRBV6-2/TRBV6-3|14|TRBJ1-2
TGTGCCAGCAGCCCGGGACACGAATTCTATGGCTACACCTTC
CASSPGHEFYGYTF
>NA|NA|TRBV18|16|TRBJ1-1
TGTGCCAGCTCACTAGAAACGGGAATTATGAACACTGAAGCTTTCTTT
CASSLETGIMNTEAFF
>NA|NA|TRBV29-1|13|TRBJ1-1
TGCAGCGTTGAAGATCGAGTGAACACTGAAGCTTTCTTT
CSVEDRVNTEAFF
>NA|TRBD1|TRBV5-1|15|TRBJ1-2
TGCGCCAGCAGCCCGGGGACAGGGGAGACTCATGGCTACACCTTC
CASSPGTGETHGYTF
>NA|TRBD1|TRBV5-7|15|TRBJ1-4
TGTGCCAGCAGCTTTCACAGGGGCCTGAATGAAAAACTGTTTTTT
CASSFHRGLNEKLFF
>NA|TRBD1|TRBV10-2|14|TRBJ1-2
TGCGCCAGCACCCCCGGGACAGGGGAAGGTGGCTACACCTTC
CASTPGTGEGGYTF
>NA|NA|TRBV5-1|14|TRBJ2-3
TGCGCCAGCAGATACGTTCAGGGTCCAGATACGCAGTATTTT
CASRYVQGPDTQYF
>NA|NA|TRBV3-1/TRBV3-2|15|TRBJ2-5
TGTGCCAGCAGCCAAGATATCGGGGTTTTGGAGACCCAGTACTTC
CASSQDIGVLETQYF
>NA|NA|TRBV15|14|TRBJ1-6
TGTGCCACCAGCAGGCAGGGGCACGAATCGCCCCTCCACTTT
CATSRQGHESPLHF
>once|NA|TRBV28|15|TRBJ1-1
TGTGCCAGCAGCCGCCTCCTTGGCAGGGACACTGAAGCTTTCTTT
CASSRLLGRDTEAFF
>NA|TRBD2|TRBV3-1/TRBV3-2|17|TRBJ2-1
TGTGCCAGCAGCCGGCTAGCGGAGGAAAGCTCCTACAATGAGCAGTTCTTC
CASSRLAEESSYNEQFF
>NA|NA|TRBV19|16|TRBJ1-6
TGTGCCAGTAGTATGGGACATGGTACGCCCAATTCACCCCTCCACTTT
CASSMGHGTPNSPLHF
>NA|TRBD1|TRBV5-1|14|TRBJ2-5
TGCGCCAGCCTCCAAGGGGGCGCGGATGAGACCCAGTACTTC
CASLQGGADETQYF
>few|NA|TRBV29-1|12|TRBJ1-6
TGCAGCGTTGGAGACGTCGGGTCACCCCTCCACTTT
CSVGDVGSPLHF
>NA|NA|TRBV9|15|TRBJ2-5
TGTGCCAGCAGCGTAGCCGGGGGTCTGCAAGAGACCCAGTACTTC
CASSVAGGLQETQYF
>NA|NA|TRBV7-9|15|TRBJ2-5
TGTGCCAGCAGCCAACAGACAGGACGGTCGGTGGCCCAGTACTTC
CASSQQTGRSVAQYF
>NA|TRBD1|TRBV2|14|TRBJ1-1
TGTGCCAGCAGCGCGGACAGGGGCGGGACTGAAGCTTTCTTT
CASSADRGGTEAFF
>NA|NA|TRBV29-1|15|TRBJ2-5
TGCAGCCCGCCCCCGAACACGAGGCTTTTAGAGACCCAGTACTTC
CSPPPNTRLLETQYF
>NA|NA|TRBV11-1|15|TRBJ2-2
TGTGCCAGCAGCCCGAAGGTCAGGGGCACCGGGGAGCTGTTTTTT
CASSPKVRGTGELFF
>NA|NA|TRBV4-2|16|TRBJ1-6
TGTGCCAGCAGCCAAGTGGGTCGGACAGAACATTCACCCCTCCACTTT
CASSQVGRTEHSPLHF
>NA|TRBD1|TRBV19|14|TRBJ1-1
TGTGCCAGTAGGAACAGGGGGCGAGGCACTGAAGCTTTCTTT
CASRNRGRGTEAFF
>NA|NA|TRBV7-2|15|TRBJ1-1
TGTGCCAGCAGCTTAGGGGGTAGGGGGAACACTGAAGCTTTCTTT
CASSLGGRGNTEAFF
>NA|NA|TRBV5-6|13|TRBJ2-2
TGTGCCAGCAGCATACGAGGCGGCGGGGAGCTGTTTTTT
CASSIRGGGELFF
>NA|TRBD2|TRBV9|15|TRBJ2-3
TGTGCCAGCAGCGTCTTTGGGGGGGGCACAGATACGCAGTATTTT
CASSVFGGGTDTQYF
>NA|TRBD1|TRBV9|14|TRBJ2-1
TGTGCCAGCAGCGTAAAGGGGGCCATCAATGAGCAGTTCTTC
CASSVKGAINEQFF
>NA|NA|TRBV2|20|TRBJ2-7
TGTGCCAGCAGTAAAACATTGACCGGTAGGCACAGAGACAGCTCCTACGAGCAGTACTTC
CASSKTLTGRHRDSSYEQYF
>NA|TRBD1|TRBV7-9|16|TRBJ1-2
TGTGCCAGCAGCCCCGGGACAGGAGCGGCTAACTATGGCTACACCTTC
CASSPGTGAANYGYTF